This TCR beta chain was profiled in a study of cytomegalovirus exposure and HLA in healthy donors. TCRdb's table, derived via immunoSEQ multiplex PCR, lists solely in-frame clones and lacks some. In the table there are about 130,000 clones, approximately 94% of which are singletons. Study-level points and caveats: TCR beta chains numbering more than 150 were designated cytomegalovirus-associated. The tendency of first-cohort TCR clusters to co-occur in the roughly 110 validation repertoires was the finding of a later analysis. Reports showed the classifier diagnosing cytomegalovirus status with high specificity and sensitivity.

The donors were part of the validation cohort of around 110 subjects. That cohort was separate from the first cohort, which comprised 550 to 750 subjects. Trimming cost V 4 bases and J 3 bases, with 7 bases left between them. CDR1 and CDR2 from the germline V gene are SGHTA and FQGNSA. The CDR3 runs 12 residues. A word on this clone: Antigen: not known.

The specimen was PBMCs. The clonotype originates from a woman between 18 and 30 years old in good health and CMV-seronegative. V gene TRBV7-2 combines with J gene TRBJ2-7; D remains ambiguous. CDR3 nucleotides: TGTGCCAGCAGCTCCTCTTTCTACGAGCAGTACTTC. Its protein product is CASSSSFYEQYF.